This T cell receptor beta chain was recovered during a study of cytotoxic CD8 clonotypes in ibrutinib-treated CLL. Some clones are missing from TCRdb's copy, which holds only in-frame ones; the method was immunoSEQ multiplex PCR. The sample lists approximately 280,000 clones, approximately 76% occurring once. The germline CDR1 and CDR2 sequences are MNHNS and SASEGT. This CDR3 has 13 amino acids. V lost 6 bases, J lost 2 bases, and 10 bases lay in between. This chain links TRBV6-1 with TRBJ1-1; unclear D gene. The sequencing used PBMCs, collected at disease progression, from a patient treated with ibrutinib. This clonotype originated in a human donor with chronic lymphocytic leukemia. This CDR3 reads CASSEDGNTEAFF. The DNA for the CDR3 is TGTGCCAGCAGCGAGGACGGTAACACTGAAGCTTTCTTT.